This TCR beta chain was retrieved from a study of metastatic and nonmetastatic thyroid tumors. Study in general: The study looked at repertoires side by side in blood and in tumor or nodule tissue from malignant and benign thyroid patients. Whole-study findings and limits: A significant increase in TCR beta diversity was reportedly seen in malignant thyroid tumors relative to benign nodules, in blood and tumor.

Germline assignment: CDR1 LNHDA and CDR2 SQIVND (reference sequence). This CDR3 comprises 16 residues. V was pared by 3 bases and J by 5 bases, with 20 bases between. Turning to this clone: What it binds is not known.

Patients were all untreated before their thyroid surgery. Authors' processing steps: The study built a papillary thyroid cancer distant-metastasis classifier from CDR3 differences across clinicopathological groups. MiXCR reprocessed the PCR reads for TCRdb. The authors' filters were not applied to this entry. In the table there are 8,000 to 10,000 clones, about 33% of which are singletons. This TCR was sampled from a female donor with papillary thyroid cancer or a benign thyroid nodule (not recorded which). Some clones in this sample may be carry-over from other donors' samples. The rearrangement joins TRBV19 to TRBJ2-7; possible D gene TRBD1, 6 bases. The sequenced sample was adjacent normal tissue. CDR3 sequence reads: CASSIYLVQGSHEQYF. CDR3 bases: TGTGCCAGTAGTATTTATTTGGTACAGGGTTCCCACGAGCAGTACTTC.